The 10 T cell receptor beta chains given below trace back to one sample, sequenced in a study of PD-1 blockade in classical Hodgkin lymphoma. Only in-frame clones appear in the TCRdb table, and some are missing; sequencing was by immunoSEQ multiplex PCR. This table holds over 70,000 clones, 90% found once. This sample's time point: cycle 4 day 1 (C4D1), after 6 weeks of nivolumab. Each patient relapsed following autologous stem cell transplantation, and prior brentuximab vedotin exposure differed. The source material was peripheral blood mononuclear cells (PBMCs), sampled before the fourth cycle of nivolumab. The receptors were gathered from a human donor with classical Hodgkin lymphoma.

The chain carries TRBV5-1 and TRBJ1-2; 8 nucleotides agree with TRBD1. CDR1 and CDR2 (germline): SGHRS, YFSETQ. The CDR3 extends over 17 amino acids. Trimming took 3 bases from V and 1 from J; bases not matched to a gene: 11. The CDR3 here is CASSSDWRDRLNYGYTF. The CDR3 DNA is TGCGCCAGCAGCTCGGACTGGCGGGACAGGCTTAACTATGGCTACACCTTC.

The rearrangement links TRBV9 to TRBJ1-2; the D is unclear. The V gene's germline CDR1 is SGDLS and CDR2 YYNGEE. V lost 2 bases and J lost 0, with 8 bases in between. The length of the CDR3 is 14 residues. The CDR3, as DNA: TGTGCCAGCAGCGTTTCTTCCACTAACTATGGCTACACCTTC. Protein: CASSVSSTNYGYTF. The entire variable domain, with the rest obtained from reference TRBV9 and TRBJ1-2, is as follows: DSGVTQTPKHLITATGQRVTLRCSPRSGDLSVYWYQQSLDQGLQFLIQYYNGEERAKGNILERFSAQQFPDLHSELNLSSLELGDSALYFCASSVSSTNYGYTFGSGTRLTVV.

The chain has TRBV28 and TRBJ1-1; 7 bases match TRBD1. The CDR3 length is 15 residues. The V gene's germline CDR1 is MDHEN and CDR2 SYDVKM. V lost 6 bases, J lost 3 bases, and 10 bases stayed unmatched. This CDR3 reads CASSYLGQGDTEAFF. The DNA of the CDR3 is TGTGCCAGCAGCTACCTAGGCCAGGGGGACACTGAAGCTTTCTTT.

The chain uses TRBV4-2 and TRBJ1-4; unclear D gene. This CDR3 comprises 17 residues. The V gene's germline CDR1 is LGHNA and CDR2 YNFKEQ. V lost 6 bases and J 4 bases, leaving 21 bases between the germline ends. In DNA form, the CDR3 reads TGTGCCAGCAGGAGTAGTGACCTTGGACTGATTAATGAAAAACTGTTTTTT. Protein: CASRSSDLGLINEKLFF.

This clone has a single count. The chain has TRBV18 and TRBJ2-3, with D uncertain. The CDR3 runs 12 residues. V shed 3 bases and J shed 5 bases, with 6 bases lying between them. Germline V gene data show CDR1 as KGHSH and CDR2 as LQKENI. The CDR3 reads CASSPLIDTQYF. CDR3 nucleotide sequence: TGTGCCAGCTCACCCCTAATAGATACGCAGTATTTT.

This chain joins TRBV30 and TRBJ1-6; 9 nucleotides line up with TRBD1. With 0 bases clipped from V and 8 bases from J, the junction kept 5 bases outside the gene matches. The germline V gene encodes CDR1 GTSNPN and CDR2 SVGIG (reference sequence). The CDR3 length is 15 residues. The CDR3 here is CAWSVPRQGDSPLHF. DNA for the CDR3: TGTGCCTGGAGTGTACCGAGACAGGGGGATTCACCCCTCCACTTT.

The chain recombines TRBV5-4 with TRBJ2-2; D may be TRBD1 (5 bases). Germline CDR1 SGHNT, CDR2 YYREEE (reference sequence). Trimming stripped 2 bases from V and 5 bases from J, with 10 bases between. CDR3 length equals 14 residues. The CDR3 region has the DNA TGTGCCAGCAGCTTATACAGGATGACCGGGGAGCTGTTTTTT. This encodes CASSLYRMTGELFF.

This clone was counted once. The V call is TRBV6-5, the J call TRBJ2-7; the D gene is possibly TRBD1 (6 bases). V shed 2 bases and J shed 2 bases, with 10 bases lying between them. The germline V gene encodes CDR1 MNHEY and CDR2 SVGAGI. The CDR3 contains 14 residues. CDR3 protein: CASSYDDRTYEQYF. In DNA form, the CDR3 reads TGTGCCAGCAGTTACGACGACAGGACCTACGAGCAGTACTTC.

The genes are TRBV5-4 and TRBJ1-4; a possible D gene is TRBD1 (6 bases). This CDR3 has 14 amino acids. CDR1 is SGHNT and CDR2 is YYREEE in the germline V gene (reference sequence). Between the trimmed V and J ends, which lost 4 bases and 6 bases, there was a span of 13 bases. The CDR3 is CASSPDSVDEKLFF. CDR3 bases: TGTGCCAGCAGCCCGGACAGCGTTGATGAAAAACTGTTTTTT.

The chain's CDR3 is CASSQGEYSGANVLTF. The CDR3 nucleotides are TGCGCCAGCAGCCAAGGCGAGTACTCTGGGGCCAACGTCCTGACTTTC. The rearrangement uses TRBV4-1 and TRBJ2-6; D unresolved. Germline values: CDR1 MGHRA, CDR2 YSYEKL. The V end lost 1 base, the J end lost 0 bases, and 7 bases lay between the germline ends. The CDR3 sequence is 16 residues long.